One T cell receptor (beta chain) is described in this entry. This clonotype was recorded at least ten times. This receptor's antigen is unknown. There are no base qualities to consult, and no much larger clone falls within one base. Taken from the germline V gene, the CDR1 and CDR2 loops are SGHRS and YFSETQ. From the cysteine up to the phenylalanine, the CDR3 has a length of 15 residues. The kept DNA is CDR3 alone, 45 bases in frame from the first base. The junction carries 15 bases between V and J, which are trimmed by 4 bases and 4 bases respectively. The record originates from a study of T-cell reconstitution after alpha-beta-depleted transplantation in children (TCRdb year 2016). About the full investigation: The study quantitatively tracked T-cell immune reconstitution after TCRalphabeta/CD19-depleted allogeneic hematopoietic cell transplantation in children using TCR repertoire profiling.

Library preparation employed PCR. The sequencer was an Illumina HiSeq 2500. TCR libraries were prepared with molecular barcoding, using unique molecular identifiers to normalize TCRbeta repertoire quantification. In TCRdb, the public reads were trimmed at Q25 with fastp and aligned with MiXCR, with productive beta chains retained. A single entry per CDR3 protein holds the most common genes and DNA from its merged rows. This sample comprises some 200,000 distinct CDR3 sequences, approximately 10% of them detected only once. Over 5% of the sample is taken by the ten largest. This material consisted of PBMCs from the stem cell graft donor, taken from the stem cell graft. The source of this sequence is a human donor who donated a stem cell graft to a child with acute lymphoblastic leukemia. This chain joins TRBV5-1 to TRBJ2-1, and the D gene may be TRBD2, 6 bases matching. The CDR3 region reads CASSPYGGEYNEQFF. In nucleotide form, the sequence is TGCGCCAGCAGCCCTTACGGCGGGGAGTACAATGAGCAGTTCTTC.